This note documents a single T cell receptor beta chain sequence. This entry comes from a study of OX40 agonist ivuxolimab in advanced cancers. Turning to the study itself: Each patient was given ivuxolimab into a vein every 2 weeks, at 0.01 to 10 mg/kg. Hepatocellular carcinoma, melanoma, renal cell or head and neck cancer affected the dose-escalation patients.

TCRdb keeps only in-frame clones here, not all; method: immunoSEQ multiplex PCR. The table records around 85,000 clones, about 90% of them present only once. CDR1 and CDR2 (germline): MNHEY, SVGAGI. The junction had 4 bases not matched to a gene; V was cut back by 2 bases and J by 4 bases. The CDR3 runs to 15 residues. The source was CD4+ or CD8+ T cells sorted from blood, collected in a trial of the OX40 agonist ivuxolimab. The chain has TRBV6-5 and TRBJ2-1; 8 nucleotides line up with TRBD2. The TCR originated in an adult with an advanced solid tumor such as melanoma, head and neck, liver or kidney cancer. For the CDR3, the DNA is TGTGCCAGCAGTTACATGTCGGGAGGGTACAATGAGCAGTTCTTC. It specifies CASSYMSGGYNEQFF.